The clone carrying this T cell receptor beta chain has a handful of counts. This CDR3 has 13 amino acids. Germline V gives CDR1 MNHNS, CDR2 SASEGT. V was shortened by 6 bases and J by 1 base, with 9 bases between the two germline ends. TCRdb re-called the RT-PCR reads with MiXCR, one entry per CDR3 protein. The sample holds almost 700,000 distinct CDR3 sequences, about 14% seen once. V gene TRBV6-1 combines with J gene TRBJ1-1; D is unresolved. This receptor was identified in a female donor in good health, serving as a healthy control. Sequencing used memory CD4+ T cells from blood. CDR3 nucleotides: TGTGCCAGCAGGACCTCACAGAACACTGAAGCTTTCTTT. This gives the protein CASRTSQNTEAFF.